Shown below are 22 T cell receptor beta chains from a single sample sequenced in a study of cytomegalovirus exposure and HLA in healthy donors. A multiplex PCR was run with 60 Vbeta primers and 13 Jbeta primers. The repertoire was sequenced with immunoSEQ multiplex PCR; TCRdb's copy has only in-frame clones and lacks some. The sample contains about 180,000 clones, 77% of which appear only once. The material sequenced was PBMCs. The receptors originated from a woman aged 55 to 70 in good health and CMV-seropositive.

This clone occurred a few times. CDR3 residues: CAWSRGTSFYNEQFF. The CDR3 DNA is TGTGCCTGGAGTAGAGGGACTTCCTTCTACAATGAGCAGTTCTTC. The chain joins TRBV30 to TRBJ2-1, with TRBD2 as a possible D gene (6 bases). Germline-derived CDR1 and CDR2 are GTSNPN and SVGIG (reference sequence). The ends were cut back, 2 bases at V and 3 bases at J, with 14 bases in the middle. This CDR3 has 15 amino acids.

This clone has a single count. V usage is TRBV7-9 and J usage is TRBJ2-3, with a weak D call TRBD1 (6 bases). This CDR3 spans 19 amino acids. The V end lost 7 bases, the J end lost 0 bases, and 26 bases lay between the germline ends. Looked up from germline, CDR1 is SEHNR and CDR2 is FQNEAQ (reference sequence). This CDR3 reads CASNSPRTASTSSTDTQYF. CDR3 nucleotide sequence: TGTGCCAGCAACTCGCCCCGGACAGCCTCTACCTCTAGCACAGATACGCAGTATTTT.

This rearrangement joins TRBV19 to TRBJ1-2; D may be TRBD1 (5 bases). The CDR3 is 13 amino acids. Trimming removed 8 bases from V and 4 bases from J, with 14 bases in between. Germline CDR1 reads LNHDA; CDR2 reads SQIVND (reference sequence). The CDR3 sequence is CASSQSGGYGYTF. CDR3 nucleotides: TGTGCCAGTTCCCAATCGGGGGGCTATGGCTACACCTTC.

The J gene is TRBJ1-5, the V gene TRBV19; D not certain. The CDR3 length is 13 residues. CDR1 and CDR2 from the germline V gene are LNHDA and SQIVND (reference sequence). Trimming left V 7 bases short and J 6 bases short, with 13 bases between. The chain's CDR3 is CASTHLLSQPQHF. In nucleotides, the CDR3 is TGTGCCAGTACCCACCTACTATCTCAGCCCCAGCATTTT.

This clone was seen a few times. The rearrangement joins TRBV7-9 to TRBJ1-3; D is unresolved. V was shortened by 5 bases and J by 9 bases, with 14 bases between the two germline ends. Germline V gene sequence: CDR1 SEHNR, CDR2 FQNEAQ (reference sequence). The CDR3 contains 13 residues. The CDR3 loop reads CASSRGEAGTIYF. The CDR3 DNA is TGTGCCAGCAGCCGTGGGGAGGCCGGCACCATATATTTT.

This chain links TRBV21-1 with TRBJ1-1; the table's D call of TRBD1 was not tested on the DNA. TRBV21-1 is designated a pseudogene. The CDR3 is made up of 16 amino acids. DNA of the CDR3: TGTGCCAGCAGCAAAGAAGGGGCCAGGCGAAACACTGAAGCTTTCTTT. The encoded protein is CASSKEGARRNTEAFF.

The CDR3 region is CASSWGDGNQPQHF. CDR3 DNA: TGTGCCAGCAGCTGGGGGGATGGCAATCAGCCCCAGCATTTT. The V and J genes are TRBV6-1 and TRBJ1-5, with TRBD1 as a possible D gene (5 bases). The length of the CDR3 is 14 residues. The germline V and J ends were trimmed by 6 bases and 2 bases, with 11 bases remaining between them. Looked up from germline, CDR1 is MNHNS and CDR2 is SASEGT.

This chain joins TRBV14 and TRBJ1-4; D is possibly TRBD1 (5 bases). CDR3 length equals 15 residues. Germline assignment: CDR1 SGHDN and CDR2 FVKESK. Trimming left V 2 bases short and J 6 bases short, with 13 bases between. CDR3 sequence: CASSQLGRGHEKLFF. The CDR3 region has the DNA TGTGCCAGCAGCCAACTTGGGAGGGGTCATGAAAAACTGTTTTTT.

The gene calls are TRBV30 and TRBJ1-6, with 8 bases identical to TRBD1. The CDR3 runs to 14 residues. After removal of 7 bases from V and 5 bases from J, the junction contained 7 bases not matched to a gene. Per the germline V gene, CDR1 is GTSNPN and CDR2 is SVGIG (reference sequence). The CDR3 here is CASWTGFDNSPLHF. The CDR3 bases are TGTGCCTCATGGACAGGGTTCGATAATTCACCCCTCCACTTT.

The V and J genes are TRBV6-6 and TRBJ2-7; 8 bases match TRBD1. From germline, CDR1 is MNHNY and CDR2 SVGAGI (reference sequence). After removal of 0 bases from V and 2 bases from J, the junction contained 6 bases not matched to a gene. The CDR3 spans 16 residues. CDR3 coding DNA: TGTGCCAGCAGTTACTCCTTGGACAGGGAGACCTACGAGCAGTACTTC. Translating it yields CASSYSLDRETYEQYF.

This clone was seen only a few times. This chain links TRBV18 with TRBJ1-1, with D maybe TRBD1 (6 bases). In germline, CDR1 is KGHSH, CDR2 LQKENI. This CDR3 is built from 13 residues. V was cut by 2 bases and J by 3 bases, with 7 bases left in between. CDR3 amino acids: CASSPRQDTEAFF. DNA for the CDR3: TGTGCCAGCTCACCAAGACAGGACACTGAAGCTTTCTTT.

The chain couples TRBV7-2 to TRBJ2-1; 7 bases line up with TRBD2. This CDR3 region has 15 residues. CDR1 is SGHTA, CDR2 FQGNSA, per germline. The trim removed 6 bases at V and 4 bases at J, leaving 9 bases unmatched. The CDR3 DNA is TGTGCCAGCAGATATTCTAGCGGCTTATACAATGAGCAGTTCTTC. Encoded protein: CASRYSSGLYNEQFF.

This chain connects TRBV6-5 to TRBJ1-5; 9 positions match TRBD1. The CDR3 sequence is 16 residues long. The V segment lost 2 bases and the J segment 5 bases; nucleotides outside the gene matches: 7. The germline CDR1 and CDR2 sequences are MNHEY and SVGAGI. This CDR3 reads CASSYIGTGRDQPQHF. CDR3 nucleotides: TGTGCCAGCAGTTACATCGGGACAGGGCGAGATCAGCCCCAGCATTTT.

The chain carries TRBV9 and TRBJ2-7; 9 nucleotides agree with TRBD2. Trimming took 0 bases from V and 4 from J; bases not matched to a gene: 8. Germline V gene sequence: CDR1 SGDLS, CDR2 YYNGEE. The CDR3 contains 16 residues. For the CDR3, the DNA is TGTGCCAGCAGCGTAGTGGCGGGGGGGCCGTCGTACGAGCAGTACTTC. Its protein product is CASSVVAGGPSYEQYF.

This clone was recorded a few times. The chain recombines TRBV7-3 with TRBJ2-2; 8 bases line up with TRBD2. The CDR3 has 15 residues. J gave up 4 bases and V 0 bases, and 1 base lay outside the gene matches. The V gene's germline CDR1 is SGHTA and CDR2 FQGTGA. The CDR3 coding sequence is TGTGCCAGCAGCTTAACCGGGGGGGCCACCGGGGAGCTGTTTTTT. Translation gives CASSLTGGATGELFF.

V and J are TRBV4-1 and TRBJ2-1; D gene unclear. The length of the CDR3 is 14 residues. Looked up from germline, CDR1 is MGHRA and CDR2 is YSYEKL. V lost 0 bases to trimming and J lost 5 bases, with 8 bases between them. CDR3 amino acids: CASSQDTTDNEQFF. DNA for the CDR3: TGCGCCAGCAGCCAAGATACAACAGACAATGAGCAGTTCTTC.

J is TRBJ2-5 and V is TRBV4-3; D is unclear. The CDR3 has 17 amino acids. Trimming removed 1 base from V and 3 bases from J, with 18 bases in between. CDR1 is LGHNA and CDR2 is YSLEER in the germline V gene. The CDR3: CASSQVSATEAKETQYF. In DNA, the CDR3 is TGCGCCAGCAGCCAAGTTAGTGCGACCGAGGCAAAAGAGACCCAGTACTTC.

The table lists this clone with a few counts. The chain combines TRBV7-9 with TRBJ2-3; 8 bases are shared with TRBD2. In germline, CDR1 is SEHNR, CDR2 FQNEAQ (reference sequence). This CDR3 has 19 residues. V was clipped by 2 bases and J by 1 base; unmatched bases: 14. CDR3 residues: CASSLYVFTSGARTDTQYF. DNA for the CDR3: TGTGCCAGCAGCTTATACGTCTTCACTAGCGGAGCTCGCACAGATACGCAGTATTTT. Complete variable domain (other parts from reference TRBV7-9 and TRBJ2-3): DTGVSQNPRHKITKRGQNVTFRCDPISEHNRLYWYRQTLGQGPEFLTYFQNEAQLEKSRLLSDRFSAERPKGSFSTLEIQRTEQGDSAMYLCASSLYVFTSGARTDTQYFGPGTRLTVL.

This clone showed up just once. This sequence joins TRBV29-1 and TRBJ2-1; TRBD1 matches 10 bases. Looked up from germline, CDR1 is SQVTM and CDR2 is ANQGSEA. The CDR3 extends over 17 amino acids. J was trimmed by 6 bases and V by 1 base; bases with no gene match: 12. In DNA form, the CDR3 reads TGCAGCGTTGAAGGCTTTGAGGGGGGACAGGGGTTCAATGAGCAGTTCTTC. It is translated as CSVEGFEGGQGFNEQFF.

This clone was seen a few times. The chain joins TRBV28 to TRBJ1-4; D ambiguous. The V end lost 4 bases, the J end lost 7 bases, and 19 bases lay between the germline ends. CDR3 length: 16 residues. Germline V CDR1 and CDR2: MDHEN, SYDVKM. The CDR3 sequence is CASSSGRGRRGEKLFF. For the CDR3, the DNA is TGTGCCAGCAGTTCAGGTCGGGGAAGGCGCGGTGAAAAACTGTTTTTT.

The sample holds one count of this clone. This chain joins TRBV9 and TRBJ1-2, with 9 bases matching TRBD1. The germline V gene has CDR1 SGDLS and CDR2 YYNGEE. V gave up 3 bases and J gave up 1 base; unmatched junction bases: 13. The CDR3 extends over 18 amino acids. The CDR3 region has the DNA TGTGCCAGCAGCGGATCGAACAGGGGGCGCTCTAATAACTATGGCTACACCTTC. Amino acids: CASSGSNRGRSNNYGYTF.

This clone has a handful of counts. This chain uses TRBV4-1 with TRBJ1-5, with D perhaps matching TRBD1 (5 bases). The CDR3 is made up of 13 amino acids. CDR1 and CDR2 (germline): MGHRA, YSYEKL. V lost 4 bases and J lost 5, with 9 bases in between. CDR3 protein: CASSLGGDQPQHF. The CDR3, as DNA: TGCGCCAGCAGCCTCGGAGGGGATCAGCCCCAGCATTTT.